The 21 T cell receptor beta chains in this list originate from one sample, sequenced in a study of OX40 agonist ivuxolimab in advanced cancers. Sequenced by immunoSEQ multiplex PCR; TCRdb stores in-frame clones only, minus some. The data hold tens of thousands of clones, with more than 80% observed a single time. The starting material was CD4+ or CD8+ T cells sorted from blood, obtained in a trial of the OX40 agonist ivuxolimab. These receptors originate from an adult with an advanced solid tumor such as melanoma, head and neck, liver or kidney cancer.

The chain recombines TRBV18 with TRBJ1-1, with TRBD1 matching 8 bases. J was trimmed by 5 bases and V by 4 bases; bases with no gene match: 6. The germline V gene encodes CDR1 KGHSH and CDR2 LQKENI. This CDR3 is built from 14 residues. The CDR3, as DNA: TGTGCCAGCTCACGGGACAGGTCGGCGACTGAAGCTTTCTTT. Its translation: CASSRDRSATEAFF.

The chain links TRBV7-2 to TRBJ1-1, with TRBD1 as a possible D gene (5 bases). CDR3 size: 13 residues. CDR1 is SGHTA and CDR2 is FQGNSA in the germline V gene. Trimming took 4 bases from V and 4 from J, leaving 10 bases between them. The CDR3 region is CASSSQGGTEAFF. DNA of the CDR3: TGTGCCAGCAGCTCCCAGGGTGGCACTGAAGCTTTCTTT.

This sequence joins TRBV15 and TRBJ2-3, with 11 nucleotides matching TRBD1. With 0 bases clipped from V and 6 bases from J, the junction kept 17 bases outside the gene matches. This CDR3 has 20 amino acids. CDR1 is LNHNV and CDR2 is YYDKDF in the germline V gene (reference sequence). CDR3 region: CATSRELNQGTGGAPDTQYF. The CDR3 DNA is TGTGCCACCAGCAGAGAACTAAATCAAGGGACAGGGGGTGCCCCGGATACGCAGTATTTT.

This clone occurred once. This rearrangement joins TRBV5-4 to TRBJ1-3; 7 bases map to TRBD1. The length of the CDR3 is 15 residues. CDR1 and CDR2 (germline): SGHNT, YYREEE (reference sequence). V lost 4 bases, J lost 2 bases, and 6 bases stayed unmatched. DNA of the CDR3: TGTGCCAGCAGCCAGGGGGAGTCTGCTGGAAACACCATATATTTT. As protein: CASSQGESAGNTIYF.

The rearrangement links TRBV29-1 to TRBJ2-3; possibly TRBD1 for D (5 bases). Germline V lookup: CDR1 SQVTM, CDR2 ANQGSEA. V dropped 4 bases and J dropped 1 base, with 15 bases sitting between them. The CDR3 runs to 15 residues. The CDR3 here is CSVAAAGRRTDTQYF. CDR3 coding DNA: TGCAGCGTTGCCGCGGCAGGGCGGCGCACAGATACGCAGTATTTT.

The rearrangement links TRBV7-9 to TRBJ2-3; D unclear. The V and J ends lost 5 bases and 4 bases respectively, with 7 bases between them. Germline V gene data show CDR1 as SEHNR and CDR2 as FQNEAQ (reference sequence). The CDR3 covers 12 residues. In DNA form, the CDR3 reads TGTGCCAGCAGCCCTGCCTCAGATACGCAGTATTTT. Amino acid sequence: CASSPASDTQYF.

The J gene is TRBJ2-7, the V gene TRBV27, with TRBD2 as a possible D gene (6 bases). Germline CDR1 is MNHEY and CDR2 is SMNVEV (reference sequence). CDR3 size: 16 residues. The germline V and J ends were trimmed by 0 bases and 0 bases, with 12 bases remaining between them. Here the CDR3 DNA reads TGTGCCAGCAGTTTATCGGGACTGCGGTACTCCTACGAGCAGTACTTC. It is translated as CASSLSGLRYSYEQYF.

The CDR3 DNA reads TGTGCCAGCAGTCCGTGGGGCCGGGGCGAGGGCTACACCTTC. This translates into CASSPWGRGEGYTF. The rearrangement uses TRBV27 and TRBJ1-2; TRBD1 is a possible D gene (5 bases). This CDR3 is 14 amino acids long. Trimming removed 5 bases from V and 8 bases from J, with 18 bases in between. Germline CDR1 reads MNHEY; CDR2 reads SMNVEV (reference sequence).

This clone was seen a single time. The CDR3 protein is CAWSKRGESEQYF. Written as DNA, the CDR3 is TGTGCCTGGAGTAAACGGGGGGAAAGTGAGCAGTACTTC. V is TRBV30 and J is TRBJ2-7, with 7 nucleotides matching TRBD2. Germline V gene sequence: CDR1 GTSNPN, CDR2 SVGIG (reference sequence). The CDR3 runs to 13 residues. V lost 2 bases, J lost 7 bases, and 8 bases stayed unmatched.

In the case of this clone: At one end, the junction sequence differs from germline, possibly due to a read error. The genes are TRBV7-3 and TRBJ2-1; 7 bases are a match to TRBD2. This CDR3 has 12 residues. CDR1 is SGHTA, CDR2 FQGTGA, per germline. CDR3 nucleotides: TGTGTCAGCGGGGCGGGTTACAATGAGCAGTTCTTC. The encoded protein is CVSGAGYNEQFF.

The CDR3 is CAISESQGYETQYF. The CDR3 bases are TGTGCCATCAGTGAGTCGCAGGGATATGAGACCCAGTACTTC. The chain couples TRBV10-3 to TRBJ2-5; D is perhaps TRBD1 (5 bases). The V gene's germline CDR1 is ENHRY and CDR2 SYGVKD. The CDR3 loop spans 14 amino acids. Trimming left V 0 bases short and J 5 bases short, with 10 bases between.

V gene TRBV5-5 combines with J gene TRBJ2-7; D is unclear. The germline gives CDR1 SGHKS, CDR2 YYEKEE (reference sequence). The CDR3 loop spans 14 amino acids. V dropped 0 bases and J dropped 4 bases, with 11 bases sitting between them. DNA for the CDR3: TGTGCCAGCAGCTTGGGCAGAGTGAGATACGAGCAGTACTTC. Translating it yields CASSLGRVRYEQYF. Variable domain in full (rest from reference TRBV5-5 and TRBJ2-7): DAGVTQSPTHLIKTRGQQVTLRCSPISGHKSVSWYQQVLGQGPQFIFQYYEKEERGRGNFPDRFSARQFPNYSSELNVNALLLGDSALYLCASSLGRVRYEQYFGPGTRLTVT.

The V call is TRBV30, the J call TRBJ1-2; D is perhaps TRBD1 (5 bases). V was pared by 3 bases and J by 7 bases, with 12 bases between. Germline V gene sequence: CDR1 GTSNPN, CDR2 SVGIG (reference sequence). CDR3 length: 12 amino acids. In DNA form, the CDR3 reads TGTGCCTGGAGCCCGGGGCGGAGTGGCTACACCTTC. This gives the protein CAWSPGRSGYTF.

The rearrangement links TRBV18 to TRBJ2-5, with TRBD1 identical over 9 bases. V lost 5 bases and J lost 5; bases outside the gene matches: 9. The germline V gene has CDR1 KGHSH and CDR2 LQKENI. CDR3 size: 15 residues. CDR3 sequence reads: CASSTPTGGPETQYF. The CDR3 DNA follows: TGTGCCAGCTCAACCCCTACAGGGGGCCCGGAGACCCAGTACTTC.

This clone was counted between two and nine times. The chain has TRBV2 and TRBJ1-5, with D tentatively TRBD1 (5 bases). Germline loops: CDR1 SNHLY, CDR2 FYNNEI. This CDR3 is built from 16 residues. V was shortened by 2 bases and J by 3 bases, with 14 bases between the two germline ends. CDR3 protein: CASSEWAGLLNQPQHF. CDR3 DNA sequence: TGTGCCAGCAGTGAATGGGCGGGGCTTCTCAATCAGCCCCAGCATTTT.

The chain links TRBV5-1 to TRBJ2-2; 7 bases agree with TRBD2. The CDR3 is 15 residues long. Losses at the gene ends were 4 bases for V and 0 bases for J; bases not matched to a gene: 3. Germline loops: CDR1 SGHRS, CDR2 YFSETQ. In nucleotides, the CDR3 is TGCGCCAGCAGCCCCCGGGGGGCGAACACCGGGGAGCTGTTTTTT. It translates to CASSPRGANTGELFF.

A single count supports this clone. V is TRBV6-5 and J is TRBJ1-1; D is unresolved. Germline V lookup: CDR1 MNHEY, CDR2 SVGAGI. Trimming shortened V by 2 bases and J by 1 base, and 8 bases separated the two germline ends. The length of the CDR3 is 14 residues. The CDR3 DNA sequence: TGTGCCAGCAGTTACCGAACTCAGAACACTGAAGCTTTCTTT. This sequence encodes CASSYRTQNTEAFF.

The table lists this clone with a few counts. J is TRBJ1-6 and V is TRBV5-3; D gene unclear. TRBV5-3 is filed as an ORF, its function uncertain. CDR3 length: 14 amino acids. Trimming pared 3 bases from V and 9 bases from J, leaving 13 bases between. CDR3 amino acids: CARSSPKDGSPLHF. The CDR3 DNA reads as TGTGCCAGAAGCTCCCCGAAGGACGGTTCACCCCTCCACTTT.

The chain combines TRBV6-6 with TRBJ2-1; 7 nucleotides agree with TRBD2. Trimming cost V 6 bases and J 2 bases; bases outside gene matches: 4. Germline CDR1 MNHNY, CDR2 SVGAGI (reference sequence). The CDR3 is 14 residues long. CDR3 DNA sequence: TGTGCCAGCAGCCTAGCGGCAACCTACAATGAGCAGTTCTTC. Residues: CASSLAATYNEQFF.

This clone appeared a few times. The chain links TRBV7-9 to TRBJ2-5; 9 bases fit TRBD2. Trimming at V came to 5 bases and at J to 4 bases, leaving 5 bases not matched to a gene. This CDR3 has 14 amino acids. In germline, CDR1 is SEHNR, CDR2 FQNEAQ (reference sequence). As DNA, the CDR3 is TGTGCCAGCAGCCGTAGCGGGAGCGTAGAGACCCAGTACTTC. Amino acid sequence: CASSRSGSVETQYF.

The genes are TRBV11-2 and TRBJ2-7, with 7 nucleotides matching TRBD1. This CDR3 comprises 14 residues. V was clipped by 5 bases and J by 3 bases; unmatched bases: 7. Germline loops: CDR1 SGHAT, CDR2 FQNNGV. In DNA, the CDR3 is TGTGCCAGCAGCCCCACCGGGACAGACTACGAGCAGTACTTC. Its translation: CASSPTGTDYEQYF.